These 9 T cell receptor beta chains were all obtained from the same sample, sequenced in a study of tumor-infiltrating lymphocytes in glioblastoma multiforme. Three nested ARM-PCR rounds with V-beta and C-beta primers built TCRB libraries. TCRdb redid the calling of the multiplex PCR reads with MiXCR, one entry per CDR3 protein. The sample carries about 11,000 distinct CDR3 sequences, around 68% recorded once. The specimen sequenced was brain tumor tissue. All receptors come from a male donor with glioblastoma.

The CDR3 sequence is CASITTPNTDMLYF. CDR3 nucleotide sequence: TGTGCCAGCATCACGACACCGAACACAGATATGCTGTATTTT. The chain employs TRBV6-2 or TRBV6-3 and TRBJ2-3; D unresolved. Germline CDR1 and CDR2: MNHEY and SVGEGT. The CDR3 extends over 14 amino acids. V lost 7 bases, J lost 14 bases, and 25 bases lay in between.

This chain connects TRBV20-1 to TRBJ2-1, with TRBD1 matching over 7 bases. This CDR3 comprises 14 residues. The V gene end was trimmed by 6 bases and the J gene end by 4 bases; junction bases not matched to a gene: 9. Germline V CDR1 and CDR2: DFQATT, SNEGSKA (reference sequence). CDR3 DNA sequence: TGCAGTGCCAGTATGGGACAGATTTACAATGAGCAGTTCTTC. It encodes CSASMGQIYNEQFF.

This rearrangement joins TRBV12-3 or TRBV12-4 to TRBJ2-7; 7 nucleotides align to TRBD1. CDR3 length equals 13 residues. The ends lost 4 bases at V and 6 bases at J; junction bases unmatched: 6. DNA of the CDR3: TGTGCCAGCAGTTCCACAGGGGTGGGCGAGCAGTACTTC. It specifies CASSSTGVGEQYF.

Remarks on this clonotype: A much larger clone is a single base away; this may be a read error. Because the CDR3's place on the DNA is in doubt, the DNA is left out and the CDR3 is given as listed by TCRdb. The V call is TRBV30, the J call TRBJ2-3; the D call TRBD1 from the table was never checked on the DNA. Germline V gene lookup returns CDR1 GTSNPN and CDR2 SVGIG (reference sequence). With termini counted, the CDR3 has 13 amino acids. This CDR3 is CAWGEGNTDTKYF.

As to this clonotype: A junction end diverges from the germline sequence, so it may reflect a read error. The rearrangement joins TRBV13 to TRBJ2-1; no reliable D call. This CDR3 is 14 amino acids long. The germline gives CDR1 PRHDT, CDR2 FYEKMQ (reference sequence). As DNA, the CDR3 is TGTACCAGCAGCTCGACGGTCCGGCGCAATGAGCAGTTCTTC. Protein product: CTSSSTVRRNEQFF.

The chain links TRBV11-1 to TRBJ2-1; D not resolved. This CDR3 has 15 residues. V lost 5 bases and J lost 2, with 13 bases in between. Germline V gives CDR1 SGHAT, CDR2 FQDESV (reference sequence). CDR3 residues: CASSDSTPAYNEQFF. In DNA, the CDR3 is TGTGCCAGCAGCGACTCGACTCCGGCCTACAATGAGCAGTTCTTC.

J is TRBJ1-2 and V is TRBV11-2; tentative D call: TRBD1 (5 bases). Trimming removed 1 base at V and 0 bases at J, with 12 bases between. The CDR3 has 16 amino acids. Germline CDR1 is SGHAT and CDR2 is FQNNGV. In nucleotides, the CDR3 is TGTGCCAGCAGCTTAGTCGGGACGGAGACTAACTATGGCTACACCTTC. Translation: CASSLVGTETNYGYTF.

As regards this clonotype: The conserved final phenylalanine or tryptophan is absent from the CDR3, which likely points to a read error. The DNA is omitted, as the CDR3 cannot be located on it reliably, and the CDR3 follows TCRdb's listing. The chain couples TRBV11-1 to TRBJ2-5; TRBD2 is taken as the D call from the table, unchecked against the DNA. The germline gives CDR1 SGHAT, CDR2 FQDESV (reference sequence). The CDR3 adds up to 20 amino acids, both ends counted. This CDR3 reads CASSLTPFDRGPTSQETRYL.

This clonotype was seen only a few times. A junction boundary mismatches the germline segment, possibly from a read error. This chain uses TRBV24-1 with TRBJ1-2; no clear D gene. Per the germline V gene, CDR1 is KGHDR and CDR2 is SFDVKD. The CDR3 is made up of 12 amino acids. CDR3 region: CVTSDSSEGCTF. CDR3 nucleotide sequence: TGTGTCACCAGTGATTCCTCAGAGGGCTGCACCTTC.